A single T cell receptor (beta chain) is shown here with its context. The clone's antigen remains unknown. No qualities accompany the bases; no much larger clone lies one base away. The CDR3 numbers 13 residues from cysteine through phenylalanine. The sequence is cut down to CDR3 DNA, 39 bases in frame from base 1. V is clipped by 7 bases and J by 5 bases, and the sequence between their germline boundaries is 17 bases long. Reading the germline V gene (reference sequence) gives CDR1 DFQATT and CDR2 SNEGSKA. Library preparation was by 5' RACE. Sequencing took place on an Illumina HiSeq 2500. A second PCR of about 7 to 12 cycles was performed with a sample-barcoded 5' primer and a J-beta primer mix. Each TCR beta cDNA molecule received a unique molecular identifier from a template-switch 5' adaptor carrying 12 random nucleotides. At least 2.5 million CDR3-containing paired-end reads were obtained from each sample. All of the RNA was converted into first-strand cDNA using the Mint cDNA synthesis kit, with a TRBC-specific oligonucleotide serving as the primer. After uracil-DNA glycosylase treatment, a first 18-cycle PCR used universal primers M1SS and BC2_uni_R on all cDNA. The authors' analysis ran thus. For normalization, 1 million high-quality reads were randomly selected from each sample, with every read carrying a distinct molecular identifier. Instead of being binned into consensus sequences, reads with shared molecular identifiers were discarded. MiTCR, set to a Q25 quality threshold and the strictest error-elimination algorithm, was used for CDR3 identification, clonotype clustering and error correction. A nonparametric unseen species model with Euler transformation was used to estimate a lower bound on total TCR beta diversity. TCRdb reanalyzed the raw reads on its own, using fastp at Q25 for trimming and MiXCR for clone calling, and kept in-frame beta chains. Rows are unified per CDR3 protein, each entry keeping the most common DNA and genes. The V and J calls here are based on TCRdb, not the publication. The sample data list some 1 million distinct CDR3 sequences, and roughly 45% of these were observed just once. The top ten clones comprise approximately 19% of the sample.

The data derive from a study of blood T cells in healthy people across ages (dated by TCRdb to the mid-2010s). Regarding the study in general: Template switching captured roughly one uniquely barcoded TCR beta cDNA molecule per two T cells in model experiments. Using deep sequencing normalized with unique cDNA molecular identifiers, the study measured how TCR beta repertoire diversity changes with age. Donors of different ages were randomly distributed across sequencing lanes to avoid experimental bias. Four age groups were formed from the donors: young (average roughly 16 years), middle-aged (around 37), aged (about 68) and long-lived (about 80). Using the same blood draw, the study looked at two additional independent replicas of 1 million unique cDNA reads for two donors, one aged 18 to 30 and the other aged 80 or older. Results and caveats for the whole study, not just this receptor: The percentage of naive T cells measured by flow cytometry correlated strongly with observed TCR beta diversity. The CMV infection status of donors was not known, potentially confounding age-related changes in expanded clonotypes. Since profiling was done on bulk unsorted PBMCs, naive and antigen-experienced compartments could not be conclusively compared. Total diversity estimates from one million sequenced T cells were considered lower bounds and underestimates. The long-lived group showed more naive CD4+ T cells, fewer expanded clones and increased TCR diversity than the aged group, suggesting age selection. Observed TCR beta diversity per million T cells fell roughly linearly with age, and a significant reduction was already apparent by age roughly 40.

Systemically healthy Caucasian individuals from Russia, some 36 in total and aged roughly 6 to 100 years, were included as donors. Each donor gave roughly 11 milliliters of peripheral blood, drawn into EDTA-treated Vacutainer tubes. Ficoll-Paque density-gradient centrifugation was used to isolate PBMCs, with at least 7 million per sample. Total RNA, at least 6 micrograms per sample, was extracted from PBMCs with Trizol reagent. For every donor, an aliquot of PBMCs went through flow cytometry to measure the percentages of naive CD45RAhigh/CD27high T cells. The sequencing sample was made of blood. The TCR sequence derives from a woman in her fifties or sixties in good health. The rearranged chain carries TRBV20-1 and TRBJ2-5; perhaps TRBD2 is the D gene, with 6 bases matching. The nucleotides read TGCAGTGTATTCGGGAGAGGGGTTGAGACCCAGTACTTC. It translates to CSVFGRGVETQYF.